The 18 T cell receptor beta chains in this list originate from one sample, sequenced in a study of blood T cell repertoires in COVID-19. The assay was immunoSEQ multiplex PCR, and TCRdb's table has in-frame clones only and misses some. Here the sample spans 250,000 or so clones, more than 85% being singletons. The source material was PBMCs or T cells enriched from blood (not recorded which). The receptors here all came from a man aged 40-55 years who had recovered from COVID-19.

This chain joins TRBV25-1 and TRBJ1-5, with TRBD1 matching over 9 bases. The germline V gene encodes CDR1 MGHDK and CDR2 SYGVNS. The CDR3 has 14 amino acids. V lost 7 bases to trimming and J lost 5 bases; unmatched junction nucleotides: 6. CDR3 region: CASILQGAHQPQHF. The CDR3 DNA is TGTGCCAGCATCTTACAGGGGGCCCATCAGCCCCAGCATTTT.

The chain recombines TRBV2 with TRBJ2-1; 9 bases are a match to TRBD2. Germline V gene sequence: CDR1 SNHLY, CDR2 FYNNEI. This CDR3 is built from 14 residues. The J segment lost 6 bases and the V segment lost 8 bases, leaving 8 bases of the junction unmatched. CDR3 bases: TGTGCCAGCGTGAACCAGCGGGGGGTCAATGAGCAGTTCTTC. This sequence encodes CASVNQRGVNEQFF.

This chain links TRBV6-1 with TRBJ1-2; D might be TRBD1 (5 bases). The CDR3 has 15 residues. The germline V gene encodes CDR1 MNHNS and CDR2 SASEGT. V was clipped by 3 bases and J by 0 bases, with 11 bases between them. The CDR3 nucleotides read TGTGCCAGCAGTGATCGGTCGACAGCTAACTATGGCTACACCTTC. The encoded protein is CASSDRSTANYGYTF.

This clone was found a few times. V gene TRBV19 combines with J gene TRBJ2-5, with 8 bases matching TRBD2. The CDR3 covers 13 residues. The germline V gene encodes CDR1 LNHDA and CDR2 SQIVND (reference sequence). After removal of 9 bases from V and 4 bases from J, the junction contained 7 bases not matched to a gene. The CDR3 nucleotides are TGTGCCAGCCGCGGGGGGTGGGGAGAGACCCAGTACTTC. It encodes CASRGGWGETQYF.

The chain uses TRBV6-6 and TRBJ2-7; 7 bases match TRBD2. Germline trimming cut 2 bases from V and 0 bases from J; bases unmatched to any gene: 7. The CDR3 covers 16 residues. The germline V gene encodes CDR1 MNHNY and CDR2 SVGAGI (reference sequence). The CDR3 is CASSYGRGMSSYEQYF. CDR3 DNA sequence: TGTGCCAGCAGTTACGGGCGGGGGATGAGCTCCTACGAGCAGTACTTC.

This chain joins TRBV13 and TRBJ2-7; 8 positions match TRBD1. The J segment lost 2 bases and the V segment lost 5 bases, leaving 8 bases of the junction unmatched. The CDR3 spans 15 residues. CDR1 is PRHDT, CDR2 FYEKMQ, per germline (reference sequence). CDR3 sequence: CASSPRDRSPYEQYF. The CDR3 region has the DNA TGTGCCAGCAGCCCAAGGGACAGGAGCCCCTACGAGCAGTACTTC.

The chain couples TRBV4-2 to TRBJ2-7; 7 nucleotides align to TRBD1. This CDR3 region has 12 residues. Germline lookup yields CDR1 LGHNA and CDR2 YNFKEQ. The ends lost 4 bases at V and 4 bases at J; junction bases unmatched: 1. This CDR3 reads CASSPQGYEQYF. In DNA form, the CDR3 reads TGTGCCAGCAGCCCACAGGGGTACGAGCAGTACTTC.

The CDR3 sequence: CASSLADPSTGDSYNEQFF. DNA for the CDR3: TGTGCCAGCAGCTTAGCGGACCCATCCACAGGGGACTCCTACAATGAGCAGTTCTTC. V is TRBV7-9 and J is TRBJ2-1; the match to TRBD1 covers 7 bases. CDR3 length equals 19 residues. Germline V gene sequence: CDR1 SEHNR, CDR2 FQNEAQ (reference sequence). Trimming took 0 bases from V and 0 from J; bases not matched to a gene: 11.

This chain joins TRBV5-1 and TRBJ1-2; maybe TRBD1 (6 bases). Trimming cost V 2 bases and J 5 bases, with 10 bases left between them. The CDR3 sequence is 13 residues long. The germline CDR1 and CDR2 sequences are SGHRS and YFSETQ. CDR3 nucleotides: TGCGCCAGCAGCTTTCCAGGGGAATATGGCTACACCTTC. Its protein is CASSFPGEYGYTF.

This chain connects TRBV6-4 to TRBJ2-1, with D possibly TRBD1 on 6 matching bases. CDR1 and CDR2 (germline): MRHNA, SNTAGT. The CDR3 has 14 amino acids. V was cut by 5 bases and J by 10 bases, with 18 bases left in between. The CDR3 reads CASSHTTQQGEQFF. The DNA of the CDR3 is TGTGCCAGCAGTCACACTACACAACAGGGAGAGCAGTTCTTC.

The chain has TRBV5-6 and TRBJ1-2; D possibly corresponds to TRBD1 (6 bases). Germline loops: CDR1 SGHDT, CDR2 YYEEEE. The V and J ends lost 4 bases and 4 bases respectively, with 14 bases between them. The CDR3 has 14 amino acids. The CDR3 loop is CASSHWTAIYGYTF. CDR3 bases: TGTGCCAGCAGCCACTGGACAGCGATCTATGGCTACACCTTC.

In this sample, this clone turned up once. The chain couples TRBV5-8 to TRBJ2-5; the D is unclear. The CDR3 is 17 amino acids. Trimming took off 2 bases at V and 3 bases at J, with 20 bases between the two ends. Germline CDR1 SGHTS, CDR2 YDEGEE. CDR3 region: CASSFVAEPPREETQYF. In nucleotides, the CDR3 is TGTGCCAGCAGCTTTGTCGCCGAACCGCCCCGAGAAGAGACCCAGTACTTC.

The chain joins TRBV19 to TRBJ2-6; D might be TRBD1 (6 bases). V was clipped by 10 bases and J by 3 bases, with 25 bases between them. The CDR3 is made up of 18 amino acids. Germline-derived CDR1 and CDR2 are LNHDA and SQIVND (reference sequence). CDR3: CATGRIGGNRGGANVLTF. The CDR3 nucleotides are TGTGCCACCGGGCGGATAGGGGGTAATAGGGGTGGGGCCAACGTCCTGACTTTC.

The chain is built from TRBV4-2 and TRBJ2-1; TRBD2 matches at 13 bases. V lost 3 bases to trimming and J lost 8 bases; unmatched junction nucleotides: 7. CDR1 LGHNA and CDR2 YNFKEQ come from the germline V gene. CDR3 size: 16 residues. The CDR3 region is CASSHHTSGGAYEQFF. The CDR3 bases are TGTGCCAGCAGCCACCATACTAGCGGGGGGGCCTATGAGCAGTTCTTC.

This clone has a count of ten or more. This sequence joins TRBV12-3 or TRBV12-4 and TRBJ1-6; no definite D call. The CDR3 extends over 12 amino acids. The V end was cut by 5 bases, the J end by 10 bases, with 9 bases between. CDR3 DNA sequence: TGTGCCAGCAGTACCCCCCAGTCACCCCTCCACTTT. Protein: CASSTPQSPLHF.

This clone was counted between two and nine times. The chain links TRBV29-1 to TRBJ1-2; possible D gene TRBD1, 5 bases. Trimming shortened V by 6 bases and J by 3 bases, and 17 bases separated the two germline ends. The germline gives CDR1 SQVTM, CDR2 ANQGSEA. The CDR3 covers 14 residues. CDR3 residues: CSVSRSGKDYGYTF. The CDR3 DNA sequence: TGCAGCGTAAGCCGGTCAGGGAAGGACTATGGCTACACCTTC.

The chain has TRBV7-2 and TRBJ2-1; the D gene is possibly TRBD1 (6 bases). V lost 7 bases to trimming and J lost 8 bases, with 15 bases between them. Germline CDR1 reads SGHTA; CDR2 reads FQGNSA. CDR3 length equals 13 residues. The CDR3 bases are TGTGCCAGCAACACCCAGGGGAGCGATGAGCAGTTCTTC. Translating it yields CASNTQGSDEQFF.

Points on this clone: Germline is not matched at one junction end, which may reflect a read error. The chain links TRBV7-7 to TRBJ2-5, with 15 bases lining up with TRBD2. This CDR3 spans 16 amino acids. Germline V lookup: CDR1 SSHAT, CDR2 FNYEAQ (reference sequence). The CDR3 DNA is TGTGCTAGCAGCCGGGGACTAGCGGGGGGCCAAGAGACCCAGTACTTC. Its protein is CASSRGLAGGQETQYF.